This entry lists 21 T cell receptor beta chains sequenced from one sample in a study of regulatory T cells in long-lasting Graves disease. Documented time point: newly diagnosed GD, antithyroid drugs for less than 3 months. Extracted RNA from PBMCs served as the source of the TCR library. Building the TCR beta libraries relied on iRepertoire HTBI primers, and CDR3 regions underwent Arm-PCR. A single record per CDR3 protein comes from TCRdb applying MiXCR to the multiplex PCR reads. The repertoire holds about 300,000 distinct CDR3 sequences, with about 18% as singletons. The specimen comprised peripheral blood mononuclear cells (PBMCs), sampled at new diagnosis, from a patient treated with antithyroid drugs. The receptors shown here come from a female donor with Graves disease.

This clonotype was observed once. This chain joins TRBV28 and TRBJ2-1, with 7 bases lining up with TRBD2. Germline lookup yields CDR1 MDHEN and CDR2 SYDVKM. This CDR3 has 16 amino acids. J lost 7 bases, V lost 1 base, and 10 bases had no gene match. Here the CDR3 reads CASSLSRELGGNEQFF. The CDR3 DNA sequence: TGTGCCAGCAGTTTATCAAGGGAGCTGGGAGGGAATGAGCAGTTCTTC.

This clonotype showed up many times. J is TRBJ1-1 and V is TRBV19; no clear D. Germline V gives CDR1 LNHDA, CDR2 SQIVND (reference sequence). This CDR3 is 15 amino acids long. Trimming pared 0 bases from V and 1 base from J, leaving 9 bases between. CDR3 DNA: TGTGCCAGTAGTATAGACAGTAATTGGAACACTGAAGCTTTCTTT. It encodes CASSIDSNWNTEAFF. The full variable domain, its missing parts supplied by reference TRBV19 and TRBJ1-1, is DGGITQSPKYLFRKEGQNVTLSCEQNLNHDAMYWYRQDPGQGLRLIYYSQIVNDFQKGDIAEGYSVSREKKESFPLTVTSAQKNPTAFYLCASSIDSNWNTEAFFGQGTRLTVV.

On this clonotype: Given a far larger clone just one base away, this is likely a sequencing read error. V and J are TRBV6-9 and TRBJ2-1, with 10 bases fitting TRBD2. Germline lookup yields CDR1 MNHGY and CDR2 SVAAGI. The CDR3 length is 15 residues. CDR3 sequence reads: CSSSYNLAGVNEQFF. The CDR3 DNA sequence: TGTTCCAGCAGTTACAACCTAGCGGGAGTAAATGAGCAGTTCTTC.

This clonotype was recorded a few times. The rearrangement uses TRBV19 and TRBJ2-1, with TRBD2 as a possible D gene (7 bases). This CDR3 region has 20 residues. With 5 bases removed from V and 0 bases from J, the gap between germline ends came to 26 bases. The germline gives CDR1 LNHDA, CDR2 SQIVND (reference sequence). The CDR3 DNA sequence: TGTGCCAGTAGTCCAACATACCAGAGGGGGGGCCCAAACTCCTACAATGAGCAGTTCTTC. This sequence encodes CASSPTYQRGGPNSYNEQFF. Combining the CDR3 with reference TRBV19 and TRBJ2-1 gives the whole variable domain DGGITQSPKYLFRKEGQNVTLSCEQNLNHDAMYWYRQDPGQGLRLIYYSQIVNDFQKGDIAEGYSVSREKKESFPLTVTSAQKNPTAFYLCASSPTYQRGGPNSYNEQFFGPGTRLTVL.

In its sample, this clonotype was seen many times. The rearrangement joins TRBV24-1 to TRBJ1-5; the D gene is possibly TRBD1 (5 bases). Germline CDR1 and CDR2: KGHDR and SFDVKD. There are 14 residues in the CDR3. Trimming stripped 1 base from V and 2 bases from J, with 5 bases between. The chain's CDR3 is CATSDLGGNQPQHF. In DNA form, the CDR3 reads TGTGCCACCAGTGATTTAGGGGGCAATCAGCCCCAGCATTTT.

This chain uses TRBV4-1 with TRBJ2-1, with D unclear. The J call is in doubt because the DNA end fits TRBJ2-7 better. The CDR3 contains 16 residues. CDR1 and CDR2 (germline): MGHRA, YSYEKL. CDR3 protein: CASSQDLAFTYNEQYF. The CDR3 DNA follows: TGCGCCAGCAGCCAAGATTTGGCATTCACCTACAATGAGCAGTACTTC.

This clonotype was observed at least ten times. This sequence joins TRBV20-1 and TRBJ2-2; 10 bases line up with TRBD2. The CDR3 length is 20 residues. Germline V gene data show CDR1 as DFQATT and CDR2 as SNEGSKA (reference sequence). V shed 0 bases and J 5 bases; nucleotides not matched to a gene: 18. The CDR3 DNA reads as TGCAGTGCTAGAGATCCCCAGGAGAGCGGGAGGGCGTATGGAACCGGGGAGCTGTTTTTT. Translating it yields CSARDPQESGRAYGTGELFF.

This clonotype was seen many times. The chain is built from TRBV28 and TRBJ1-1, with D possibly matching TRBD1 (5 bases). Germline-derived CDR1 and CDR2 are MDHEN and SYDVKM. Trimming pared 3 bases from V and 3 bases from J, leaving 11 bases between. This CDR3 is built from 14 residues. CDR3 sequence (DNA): TGTGCCAGCAGTTTTTGGGGCCTTGACACTGAAGCTTTCTTT. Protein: CASSFWGLDTEAFF. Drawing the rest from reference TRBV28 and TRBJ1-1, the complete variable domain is DVKVTQSSRYLVKRTGEKVFLECVQDMDHENMFWYRQDPGLGLRLIYFSYDVKMKEKGDIPEGYSVSREKKERFSLILESASTNQTSMYLCASSFWGLDTEAFFGQGTRLTVV.

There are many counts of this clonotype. This chain's CDR3 is CASSSLRTGLSPFF. The CDR3, as DNA: TGTGCCAGCAGCTCCCTTCGGACAGGTTTGAGTCCGTTCTTC. The J gene is TRBJ2-1, the V gene TRBV11-2, with TRBD1 identical over 7 bases. Germline values: CDR1 SGHAT, CDR2 FQNNGV. The CDR3 covers 14 residues. V lost 4 bases, J lost 15 bases, and 15 bases stayed unmatched.

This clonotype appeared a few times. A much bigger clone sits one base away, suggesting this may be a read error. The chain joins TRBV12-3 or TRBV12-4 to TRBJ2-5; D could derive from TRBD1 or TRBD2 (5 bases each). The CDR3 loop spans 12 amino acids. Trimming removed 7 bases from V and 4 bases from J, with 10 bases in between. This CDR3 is CASNAGRETQYF. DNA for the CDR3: TGTGCCAGCAACGCAGGGAGAGAGACCCAGTACTTC.

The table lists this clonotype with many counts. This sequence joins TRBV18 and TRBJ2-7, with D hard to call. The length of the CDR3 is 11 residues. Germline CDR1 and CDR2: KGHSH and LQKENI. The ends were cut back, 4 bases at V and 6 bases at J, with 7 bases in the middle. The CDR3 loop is CASSQGFEQYF. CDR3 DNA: TGTGCCAGCTCACAGGGCTTCGAGCAGTACTTC. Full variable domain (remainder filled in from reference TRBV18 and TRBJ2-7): NAGVMQNPRHLVRRRGQEARLRCSPMKGHSHVYWYRQLPEEGLKFMVYLQKENIIDESGMPKERFSAEFPKEGPSILRIQQVVRGDSAAYFCASSQGFEQYFGPGTRLTVT.

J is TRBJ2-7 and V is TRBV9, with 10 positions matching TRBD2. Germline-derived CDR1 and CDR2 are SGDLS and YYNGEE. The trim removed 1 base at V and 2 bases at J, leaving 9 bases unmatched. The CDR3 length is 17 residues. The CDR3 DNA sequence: TGTGCCAGCAGCGTAAGTTCTAGCGGGAGTGGTGCCTACGAGCAGTACTTC. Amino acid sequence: CASSVSSSGSGAYEQYF. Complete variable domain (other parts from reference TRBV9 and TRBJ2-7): DSGVTQTPKHLITATGQRVTLRCSPRSGDLSVYWYQQSLDQGLQFLIQYYNGEERAKGNILERFSAQQFPDLHSELNLSSLELGDSALYFCASSVSSSGSGAYEQYFGPGTRLTVT.

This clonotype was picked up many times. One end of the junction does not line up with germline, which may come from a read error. The CDR3 DNA is TGTGCCAGCAGCCTAGATATGAACACTGAAGCTTTCTTT. This encodes CASSLDMNTEAFF. The chain couples TRBV11-3 to TRBJ1-1, with unresolved D. The CDR3 totals 13 residues. Germline V gives CDR1 SGHNT, CDR2 YENEEA.

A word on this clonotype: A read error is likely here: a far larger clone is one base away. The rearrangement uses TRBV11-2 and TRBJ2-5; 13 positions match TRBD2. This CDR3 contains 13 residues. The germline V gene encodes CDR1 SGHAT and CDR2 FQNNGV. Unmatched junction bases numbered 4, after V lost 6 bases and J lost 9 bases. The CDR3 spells CASSGTSGRAQYF. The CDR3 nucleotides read TGTGCCAGCAGTGGAACTAGCGGGAGGGCCCAGTACTTC.

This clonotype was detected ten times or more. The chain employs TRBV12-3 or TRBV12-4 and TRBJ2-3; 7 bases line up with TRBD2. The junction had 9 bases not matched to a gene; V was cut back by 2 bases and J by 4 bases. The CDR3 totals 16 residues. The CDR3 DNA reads TGTGCCAGCAGTTTAAGCGCGGGGGAGGGTTCAGATACGCAGTATTTT. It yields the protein CASSLSAGEGSDTQYF.

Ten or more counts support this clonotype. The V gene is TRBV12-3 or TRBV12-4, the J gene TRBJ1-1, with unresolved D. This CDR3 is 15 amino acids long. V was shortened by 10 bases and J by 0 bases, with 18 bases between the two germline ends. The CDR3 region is CATNKSGRMNTEAFF. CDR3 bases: TGTGCCACGAATAAAAGTGGCCGTATGAACACTGAAGCTTTCTTT.

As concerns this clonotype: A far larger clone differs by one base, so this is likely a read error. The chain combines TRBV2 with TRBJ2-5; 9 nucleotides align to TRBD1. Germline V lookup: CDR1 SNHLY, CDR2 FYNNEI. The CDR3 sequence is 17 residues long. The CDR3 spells CTSSLGVDRGVQETQYF. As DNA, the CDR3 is TGTACCAGCAGTTTAGGGGTTGACAGGGGGGTCCAAGAGACCCAGTACTTC. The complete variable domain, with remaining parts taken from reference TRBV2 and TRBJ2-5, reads EPEVTQTPSHQVTQMGQEVILRCVPISNHLYFYWYRQILGQKVEFLVSFYNNEISEKSEIFDDQFSVERPDGSNFTLKIRSTKLEDSAMYFCTSSLGVDRGVQETQYFGPGTRLLVL.

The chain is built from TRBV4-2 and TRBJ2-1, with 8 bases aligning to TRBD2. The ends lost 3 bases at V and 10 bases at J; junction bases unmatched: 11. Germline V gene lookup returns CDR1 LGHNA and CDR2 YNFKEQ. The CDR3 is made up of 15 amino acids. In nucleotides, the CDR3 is TGTGCCAGCAGCCAGGGACTAGAGTCGGCAAAAGAGCAGTTCTTC. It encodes CASSQGLESAKEQFF.

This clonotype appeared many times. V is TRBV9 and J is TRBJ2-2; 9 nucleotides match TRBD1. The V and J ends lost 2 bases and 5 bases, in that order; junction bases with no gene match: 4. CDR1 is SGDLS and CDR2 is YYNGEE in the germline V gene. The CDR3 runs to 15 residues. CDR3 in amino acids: CASSVGQGGTGELFF. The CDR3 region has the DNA TGTGCCAGCAGCGTGGGACAGGGAGGGACCGGGGAGCTGTTTTTT. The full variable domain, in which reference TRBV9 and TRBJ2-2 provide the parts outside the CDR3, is DSGVTQTPKHLITATGQRVTLRCSPRSGDLSVYWYQQSLDQGLQFLIQYYNGEERAKGNILERFSAQQFPDLHSELNLSSLELGDSALYFCASSVGQGGTGELFFGEGSRLTVL.

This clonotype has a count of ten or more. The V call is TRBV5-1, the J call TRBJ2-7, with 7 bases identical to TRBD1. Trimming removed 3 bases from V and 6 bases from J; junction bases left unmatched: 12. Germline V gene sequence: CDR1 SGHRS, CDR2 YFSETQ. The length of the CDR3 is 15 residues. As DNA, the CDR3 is TGCGCCAGCAGCTACCGGGACAGCGGTCTGAGCGAGCAGTACTTC. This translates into CASSYRDSGLSEQYF.

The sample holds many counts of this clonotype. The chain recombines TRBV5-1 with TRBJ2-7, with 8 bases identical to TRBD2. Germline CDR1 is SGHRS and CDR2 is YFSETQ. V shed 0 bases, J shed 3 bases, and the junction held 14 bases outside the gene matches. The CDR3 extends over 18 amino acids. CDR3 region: CASSLEPSVPSGSYEQYF. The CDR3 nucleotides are TGCGCCAGCAGCTTGGAACCCTCGGTCCCCAGCGGGAGCTACGAGCAGTACTTC.